This T cell receptor (beta chain) was identified in a study of T cell responses to AZD1222 COVID-19 vaccine. Germline V CDR1 and CDR2: MNHNS, SASEGT. The CDR3 length is 15 residues. Losses at the gene ends were 0 bases for V and 5 bases for J; bases not matched to a gene: 6. Worth noting for this clone: The antigen is unknown.

Profiled with immunoSEQ multiplex PCR; TCRdb holds only in-frame clones, not every one. Among 140,000 to 150,000 clones listed, around four fifths were seen once. Study results and caveats: With two AZD1222 doses given, Spike-specific TCR breadth and depth both rose. Most donors were white British and more were female, and clonal diversity was possibly underestimated.

This clonotype originated in an adult in good health. This chain uses TRBV6-1 with TRBJ1-1; 7 bases are shared with TRBD1. The sample was peripheral blood, taken on day 0 of MenACWY control vaccination. The CDR3 coding sequence is TGTGCCAGCAGTGAAGCGTCACAGGGGTGGACTGAAGCTTTCTTT. Its translation is CASSEASQGWTEAFF.